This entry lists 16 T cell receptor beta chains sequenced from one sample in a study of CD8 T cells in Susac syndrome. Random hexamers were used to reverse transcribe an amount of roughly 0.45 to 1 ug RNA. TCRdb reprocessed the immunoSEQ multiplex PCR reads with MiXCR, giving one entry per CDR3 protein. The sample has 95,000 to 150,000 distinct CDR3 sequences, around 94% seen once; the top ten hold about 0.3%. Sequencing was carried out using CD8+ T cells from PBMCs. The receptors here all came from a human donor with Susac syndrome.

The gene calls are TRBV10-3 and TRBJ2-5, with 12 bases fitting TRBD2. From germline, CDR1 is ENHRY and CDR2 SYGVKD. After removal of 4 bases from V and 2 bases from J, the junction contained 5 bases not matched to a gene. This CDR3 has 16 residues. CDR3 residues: CAISGPSGGEQETQYF. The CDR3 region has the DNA TGTGCCATCAGTGGGCCTAGCGGGGGGGAACAAGAGACCCAGTACTTC.

The CDR3 reads CASSSRTSGYTF. CDR3 coding DNA: TGTGCCAGCAGCTCACGGACGAGTGGCTACACCTTC. The gene calls are TRBV11-2 and TRBJ1-2; no clear D. CDR1 and CDR2 (germline): SGHAT, FQNNGV. The CDR3 length is 12 residues. V was pared by 4 bases and J by 7 bases, with 10 bases between.

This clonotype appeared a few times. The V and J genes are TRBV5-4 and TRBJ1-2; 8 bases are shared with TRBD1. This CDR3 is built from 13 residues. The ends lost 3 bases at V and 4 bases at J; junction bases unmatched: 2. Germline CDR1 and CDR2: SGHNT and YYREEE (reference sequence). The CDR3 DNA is TGTGCCAGCAGCTCGGGACAGGTCTATGGCTACACCTTC. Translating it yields CASSSGQVYGYTF.

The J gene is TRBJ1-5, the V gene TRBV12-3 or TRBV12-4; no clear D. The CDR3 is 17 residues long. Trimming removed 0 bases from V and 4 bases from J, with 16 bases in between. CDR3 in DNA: TGTGCCAGCAGTTTAGCCCCAACGGGCCTTTCAAATCAGCCCCAGCATTTT. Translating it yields CASSLAPTGLSNQPQHF.

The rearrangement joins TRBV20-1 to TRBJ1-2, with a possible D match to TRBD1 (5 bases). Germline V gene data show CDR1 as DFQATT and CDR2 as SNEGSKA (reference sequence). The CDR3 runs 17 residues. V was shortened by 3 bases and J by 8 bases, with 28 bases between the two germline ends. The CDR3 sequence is CSARNRDFAEGSSGYTF. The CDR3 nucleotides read TGCAGTGCTAGGAACCGGGACTTCGCTGAGGGGAGTTCGGGCTACACCTTC.

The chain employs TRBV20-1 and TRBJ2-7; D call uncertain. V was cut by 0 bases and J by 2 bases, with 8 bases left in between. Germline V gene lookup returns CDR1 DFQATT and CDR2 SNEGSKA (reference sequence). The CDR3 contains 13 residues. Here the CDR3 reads CSAREGGAYEQYF. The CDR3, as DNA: TGCAGTGCTAGAGAGGGTGGCGCCTACGAGCAGTACTTC.

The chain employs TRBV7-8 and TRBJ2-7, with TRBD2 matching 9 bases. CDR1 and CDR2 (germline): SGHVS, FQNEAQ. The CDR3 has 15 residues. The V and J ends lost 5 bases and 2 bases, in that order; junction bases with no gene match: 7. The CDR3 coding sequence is TGTGCCAGCAGCACCTCTAGCGGGGCCACCTACGAGCAGTACTTC. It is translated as CASSTSSGATYEQYF.

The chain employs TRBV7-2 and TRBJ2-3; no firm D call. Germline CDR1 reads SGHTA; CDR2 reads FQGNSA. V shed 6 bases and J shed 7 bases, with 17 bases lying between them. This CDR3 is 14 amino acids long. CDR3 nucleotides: TGTGCCAGCAGGGACGTGGGCCAAGGGTATACGCAGTATTTT. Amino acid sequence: CASRDVGQGYTQYF.

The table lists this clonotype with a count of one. The CDR3 spells CSVVETFHGYTF. CDR3 DNA: TGCAGCGTTGTGGAGACTTTTCATGGCTACACCTTC. The V and J genes are TRBV29-1 and TRBJ1-2; D is ambiguous. The CDR3 totals 12 residues. The V gene's germline CDR1 is SQVTM and CDR2 ANQGSEA. V was pared by 4 bases and J by 6 bases, with 12 bases between.

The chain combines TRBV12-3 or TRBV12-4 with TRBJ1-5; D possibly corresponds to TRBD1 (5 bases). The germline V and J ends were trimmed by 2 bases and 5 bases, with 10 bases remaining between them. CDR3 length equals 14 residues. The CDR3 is CASSLQGAYQPQHF. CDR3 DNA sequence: TGTGCCAGCAGTTTACAGGGAGCTTATCAGCCCCAGCATTTT.

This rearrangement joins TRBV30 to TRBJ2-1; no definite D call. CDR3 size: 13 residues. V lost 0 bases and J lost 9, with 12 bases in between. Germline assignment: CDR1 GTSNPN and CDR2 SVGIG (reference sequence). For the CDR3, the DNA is TGTGCCTGGAGTGTATATGATGCGCTTGAGCAGTTCTTC. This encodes CAWSVYDALEQFF.

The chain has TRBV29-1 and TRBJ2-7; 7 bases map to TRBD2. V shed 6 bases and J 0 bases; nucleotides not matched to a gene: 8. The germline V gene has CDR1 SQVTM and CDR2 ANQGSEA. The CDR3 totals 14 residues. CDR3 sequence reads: CSVLLAGVSYEQYF. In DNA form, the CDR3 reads TGCAGCGTCCTCCTTGCGGGGGTCTCCTACGAGCAGTACTTC.

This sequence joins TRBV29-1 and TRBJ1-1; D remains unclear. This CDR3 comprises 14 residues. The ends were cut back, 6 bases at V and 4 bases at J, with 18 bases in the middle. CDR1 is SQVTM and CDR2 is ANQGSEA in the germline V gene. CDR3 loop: CSVFYGSPGTEAFF. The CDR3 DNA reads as TGCAGCGTGTTCTACGGGTCCCCTGGCACTGAAGCTTTCTTT. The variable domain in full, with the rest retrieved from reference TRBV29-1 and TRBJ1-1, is SAVISQKPSRDICQRGTSLTIQCQVDSQVTMMFWYRQQPGQSLTLIATANQGSEATYESGFVIDKFPISRPNLTFSTLTVSNMSPEDSSIYLCSVFYGSPGTEAFFGQGTRLTVV.

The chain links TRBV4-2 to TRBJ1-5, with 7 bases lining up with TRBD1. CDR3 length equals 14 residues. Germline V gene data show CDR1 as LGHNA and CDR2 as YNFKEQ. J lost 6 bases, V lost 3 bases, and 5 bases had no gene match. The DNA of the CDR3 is TGTGCCAGCAGCCACACAGGGGCGGTTCAGCCCCAGCATTTT. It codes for CASSHTGAVQPQHF.

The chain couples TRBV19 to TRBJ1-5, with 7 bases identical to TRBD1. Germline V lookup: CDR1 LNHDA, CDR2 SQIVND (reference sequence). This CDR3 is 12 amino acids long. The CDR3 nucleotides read TGTGGGACAGGATTAGACAATCAGCCCCAGCATTTT. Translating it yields CGTGLDNQPQHF.

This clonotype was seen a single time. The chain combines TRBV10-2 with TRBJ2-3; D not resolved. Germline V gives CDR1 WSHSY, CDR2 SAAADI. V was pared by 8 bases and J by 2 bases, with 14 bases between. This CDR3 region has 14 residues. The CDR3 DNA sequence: TGCGCCAGCGCTTTGGTGTCCTACACAGATACGCAGTATTTT. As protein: CASALVSYTDTQYF.